These 10 T cell receptor beta chains were sequenced from one sample in a study of control samples from healthy donors and cancer patients. This table comes from immunoSEQ multiplex PCR, and its TCRdb copy is limited to in-frame clones, with some not included. This sample carries about 39,000 clones, around 88% of them seen once, and the ten largest clones take roughly 21%. The sequenced material came from PBMCs. The receptors shown here come from a woman aged 55-70 years with lung cancer.

This clone appeared a few times. CDR3 in amino acids: CASSLQLELRQPQHF. The DNA for the CDR3 is TGTGCCAGCAGCCTCCAATTAGAACTTAGACAGCCCCAGCATTTT. The chain recombines TRBV5-5 with TRBJ1-5; no clear D. Germline CDR1 and CDR2: SGHKS and YYEKEE (reference sequence). V lost 4 bases and J 7 bases, leaving 18 bases between the germline ends. The CDR3 has 15 amino acids.

The V call is TRBV18, the J call TRBJ1-5; no clear D. Germline CDR1 and CDR2: KGHSH and LQKENI. The CDR3 runs 13 residues. V was shortened by 2 bases and J by 3 bases, with 5 bases between the two germline ends. The CDR3 loop is CASSPTDNQPQHF. Here the CDR3 DNA reads TGTGCCAGCTCACCAACGGACAATCAGCCCCAGCATTTT.

In DNA, the CDR3 is TGCGCCAGCAGCCAGTCGGGGGAAACTAATGAAAAACTGTTTTTT. It is translated as CASSQSGETNEKLFF. The genes are TRBV5-1 and TRBJ1-4; weak D call: TRBD1 (5 bases). The CDR3 has 15 amino acids. Trimming took 4 bases from V and 1 from J, leaving 11 bases between them. Germline V gene lookup returns CDR1 SGHRS and CDR2 YFSETQ.

About this clone itself: Other DNA sequences of this sample code for an identical CDR3. The chain couples TRBV12-3 or TRBV12-4 to TRBJ1-2, with unresolved D. The V gene lost 3 bases and the J gene lost 4 bases, with 6 bases spanning the gap. The CDR3 loop spans 12 amino acids. The CDR3: CASSFSSYGYTF. CDR3 coding DNA: TGTGCCAGCAGTTTCTCCAGCTATGGCTACACCTTC.

The chain joins TRBV6-4 to TRBJ1-2; D ambiguous. Germline V gives CDR1 MRHNA, CDR2 SNTAGT. V was trimmed by 6 bases and J by 4 bases, leaving 15 bases between them. The CDR3 runs to 14 residues. As DNA, the CDR3 is TGTGCCAGCAGATACGGACCCGATGGCTATGGCTACACCTTC. Its translation: CASRYGPDGYGYTF.

The CDR3 DNA sequence: TGTGCCAGCAGTGACGAGGGAAGCTCCACTAACTATGGCTACACCTTC. Its translation is CASSDEGSSTNYGYTF. The chain couples TRBV6-4 to TRBJ1-2; D gene ambiguous. The CDR3 extends over 16 amino acids. The V gene's germline CDR1 is MRHNA and CDR2 SNTAGT. The V gene lost 2 bases and the J gene lost 0 bases, with 13 bases spanning the gap.

The chain has TRBV2 and TRBJ2-2, with D perhaps assigned TRBD1 or TRBD2 (5 bases each). The CDR3 has 11 amino acids. The V and J ends lost 8 bases and 7 bases respectively, with 8 bases between them. In germline, CDR1 is SNHLY, CDR2 FYNNEI. The CDR3 sequence is CASGGIGELFF. The CDR3 DNA is TGTGCCAGCGGGGGTATCGGGGAGCTGTTTTTT.

The chain combines TRBV7-3 with TRBJ2-3; D unclear. The CDR3 has 14 residues. From germline, CDR1 is SGHTA and CDR2 FQGTGA. Trimming left V 0 bases short and J 1 base short, with 5 bases between. The CDR3 is CASSLTQRTDTQYF. The CDR3, as DNA: TGTGCCAGCAGCTTAACTCAGCGCACAGATACGCAGTATTTT.

V is TRBV5-1 and J is TRBJ2-1; 9 bases line up with TRBD1. J lost 4 bases, V lost 5 bases, and 7 bases had no gene match. Germline V gives CDR1 SGHRS, CDR2 YFSETQ. This CDR3 spans 15 amino acids. CDR3 nucleotide sequence: TGCGCCAGCAGTACTCGACAGGGGGGATACAATGAGCAGTTCTTC. Its translation is CASSTRQGGYNEQFF.

This chain connects TRBV4-3 to TRBJ1-5; tentatively, D is TRBD1 (5 bases). V lost 1 base, J lost 6 bases, and 13 bases lay in between. In germline, CDR1 is LGHNA, CDR2 YSLEER. CDR3 length: 15 amino acids. CDR3 bases: TGCGCCAGCAGCCAAGTGCCAGGGATGGGTCAGCCCCAGCATTTT. It translates to CASSQVPGMGQPQHF.